The clone carrying this T cell receptor beta chain was observed a single time. Its matching antigen is unknown. The data were obtained in a study of T cell responses to AZD1222 COVID-19 vaccine. The study's findings and limits: Regions 160-218 and 743-854 dominated among vaccine-associated CD4 TCRs spanning spike. Variant regions that are unmutated are reportedly the target of nearly half of spike-specific TCRs. Baseline seropositives among AZD1222 recipients totaled only five to seven. Donors in the cohort were predominantly white British and more often female, and clonal diversity was possibly underestimated.

This CDR3 contains 17 residues. The J segment lost 2 bases and the V segment lost 0 bases, leaving 8 bases of the junction unmatched. Germline loops: CDR1 LNHDA, CDR2 SQIVND (reference sequence). Some clones are missing from TCRdb's copy, which holds only in-frame ones; the method was immunoSEQ multiplex PCR. Of over 90,000 clones listed, more than 70% are singletons. The V gene is TRBV19, the J gene TRBJ1-1; 8 bases map to TRBD1. The TCR sequence derives from an adult in good health. The starting material was peripheral blood, obtained on day 0 of AZD1222 vaccination. CDR3 DNA: TGTGCCAGTAGTATAGATCGGACAGGGATCCTTAACACTGAAGCTTTCTTT. Translating it yields CASSIDRTGILNTEAFF.